This TCR beta chain was identified during a study of blood T cell repertoires in COVID-19. About the research overall: T cells, B-cell-depleted T cells, or PBMCs supplied cDNA or gDNA.

Profiling relied on immunoSEQ multiplex PCR, and the TCRdb table lists in-frame clones only, not all of them. This table holds about 190,000 clones, approximately 84% found once. Participant ages covered roughly 18 to 89 years across 24 US areas. Membership in each cohort depended on participant-reported clinical history. Two negative PCRs, clearance, or symptom resolution had been documented for recovered Cohort 3 donors. Germline values: CDR1 SGHNT, CDR2 YENEEA. Trimming cost V 5 bases and J 8 bases; bases outside gene matches: 4. The CDR3 is 14 residues long. This clonotype originated in a woman aged 25 to 39 who had recovered from COVID-19. The genes are TRBV11-3 and TRBJ2-2; 11 bases match TRBD2. Sample: PBMCs or T cells enriched from blood (not recorded which). For the CDR3, the DNA is TGTGCCAGCAGCCCAGGGACTAGCGGTGGGGAGCTGTTTTTT. It is translated as CASSPGTSGGELFF.